This T cell receptor beta chain originates from a study of T cell changes during pregnancy in multiple sclerosis. This clone is a singleton in its sample. Unmatched junction bases numbered 5, after V lost 1 base and J lost 6 bases. This CDR3 region has 16 residues. CDR1 and CDR2 (germline): SEHNR, FQNEAQ (reference sequence). Method: immunoSEQ multiplex PCR; TCRdb's copy keeps in-frame clones and lacks some. Found here are tens of thousands of clones, approximately 92% of them singletons; the top ten hold 2.3%. Sequencing was performed on peripheral blood, taken before pregnancy. The sequence was collected from a female donor with multiple sclerosis, enrolled in a pregnancy study. This chain links TRBV7-9 with TRBJ2-1; TRBD2 agrees at 11 bases. The CDR3 DNA follows: TGTGCCAGCAGCTTAGAACTAGCGGGAGTCGGCAATGAGCAGTTCTTC. Protein: CASSLELAGVGNEQFF.